These 3 T cell receptor delta chains share one sample of origin, sequenced in a study of γδ T cells in repeated Plasmodium falciparum infection. Gammadelta T cells were flow-sorted from PBMC into Vgamma9/Vdelta2+ and Vdelta2-negative populations for bulk analysis. TCRdb reprocessed the multiplex PCR reads through CATT. Among 90,000 to 95,000 delta-chain clones, 0.85% to 1% were seen once, and the ten largest hold more than 9%. The sample was gamma-delta T cells from blood. These receptors were collected from a pool of human donors (malaria-infected and uninfected, not separated).

This clone was seen a handful of times. A far larger clone is a single base away, which makes a read error likely. Other DNA variants within this sample encode the same CDR3. The chain couples TRDV1 to TRDJ1, with 12 bases that match TRDD3. No J segment appears in TCRdb, so it was assigned here by matching the sequence to germline. From germline, CDR1 is TSWWSYY and CDR2 QGS. The CDR3 contains 18 residues. The CDR3 DNA reads as TGTGCTCTTGGAGAACCGGCTGACTGGGGGATACCGGCCGATAAACTCATCTTT. Protein sequence: CALGEPADWGIPADKLIF.

Of note for this clone: This sequence is one base from a far larger clone and is likely a read error. Within the sample, other DNA sequences also encode this same CDR3. CDR3 amino acids: CACDTTGGYPHALIF. CDR3 in DNA: TGTGCCTGTGACACCACTGGGGGATACCCACACGCACTCATCTTT. The chain couples TRDV2 to TRDJ1, with 12 bases matching TRDD3. The J gene was missing in TCRdb and was found by matching the end of the DNA to germline. This CDR3 is built from 15 residues. Germline V lookup: CDR1 GEAIGNYY, CDR2 EKD. V was pared by 0 bases and J by 10 bases, with 8 bases of the junction left unmatched.

As to this clone: TCRdb's protein, taken from a much larger clone, differs from this DNA's translation at residue 10, likely owing to a read error; the protein displayed comes from the DNA. In DNA, the CDR3 is TGTGCCTGTGACAGTTTGCTGGGGGATGCCCCGTACACCGATAAACTCATCTTT. Amino acids: CACDSLLGDAPYTDKLIF. The J gene is TRDJ1, the V gene TRDV2, with TRDD3 identical over 9 bases. TCRdb lists no J gene, so it was determined here by aligning the DNA to germline. The ends lost 2 bases at V and 0 bases at J; junction bases unmatched: 12. CDR3 length equals 18 residues. The V gene's germline CDR1 is GEAIGNYY and CDR2 EKD.